One and the same sample provided the 4 T cell receptor beta chains below, sequenced in a study of shared clonotypes between healthy human individuals. This table comes from immunoSEQ multiplex PCR, and its TCRdb copy is limited to in-frame clones, with some not included. The sample yields about 2 million clones, about 95% seen once. Naive CD8 cells lacked CD45RO, underwent positive selection for CCR7 and left out terminally differentiated effector memory CD45RA+ cells. Material: naive CD8+ T cells sorted from blood. The receptors shown here come from a man younger than 35 in good health.

V and J are TRBV27 and TRBJ2-7; TRBD1 or TRBD2 may be the D gene (7 bases each). The V gene's germline CDR1 is MNHEY and CDR2 SMNVEV (reference sequence). The V end was cut by 11 bases, the J end by 4 bases, with 12 bases between. The CDR3 is 11 amino acids. The CDR3 bases are TGTGCCCGGGGGGACAGATACGAGCAGTACTTC. Translation: CARGDRYEQYF.

As regards this clone: The same CDR3 arises from other DNA sequences in this sample as well. The rearrangement joins TRBV11-2 to TRBJ2-7; possibly TRBD2 for D (5 bases). CDR3 length: 13 residues. Trimming left V 5 bases short and J 3 bases short, with 11 bases between. CDR1 is SGHAT and CDR2 is FQNNGV in the germline V gene. CDR3 nucleotide sequence: TGTGCCAGCAGCCTGGAGAGGGACTACGAGCAGTACTTC. It is translated as CASSLERDYEQYF.

The rearrangement uses TRBV2 and TRBJ2-3; D might be TRBD1 (5 bases). Looked up from germline, CDR1 is SNHLY and CDR2 is FYNNEI. This CDR3 is 15 amino acids long. Trimming pared 0 bases from V and 6 bases from J, leaving 13 bases between. CDR3 nucleotides: TGTGCCAGCAGTGAAGCGCAGGGAACCCTCGATACGCAGTATTTT. This sequence encodes CASSEAQGTLDTQYF.

The V and J genes are TRBV30 and TRBJ2-7, with TRBD1 as a possible D gene (6 bases). Looked up from germline, CDR1 is GTSNPN and CDR2 is SVGIG (reference sequence). The V and J ends lost 8 bases and 4 bases respectively, with 15 bases between them. The CDR3 covers 12 residues. The CDR3 here is CALDVQGYEQYF. CDR3 DNA sequence: TGTGCCCTCGACGTACAGGGTTACGAGCAGTACTTC.